These 18 T cell receptor beta chains were sequenced from one sample in a study of tumor-infiltrating lymphocytes in primary liver carcinoma. Unsorted whole blood served as the source of blood RNA, and germline DNA was extracted as well. Priming with a constant-region primer yielded TCR beta cDNA from 400 to 500 ng total RNA. Three nested multiplex PCR rounds, a slightly modified ARM-PCR method, built the TCR beta libraries. Two initial PCR rounds of ten to eleven cycles each paired TRBV1-TRBV30 forward primers with a C-beta reverse primer. TCRdb re-called the multiplex PCR reads with MiXCR, one entry per CDR3 protein. The profile shows approximately 340,000 distinct CDR3 sequences, about two thirds of them singletons. Specimen: peripheral blood. The receptors stem from a man aged 40-49 years with primary liver carcinoma and hepatitis B virus infection.

The CDR3, as DNA: TGTGTCATCAGCTTAGAGTCAAATCTGCTGTCGGAGCAGTTCTTC. Translation: CVISLESNLLSEQFF. The V call is TRBV11-2, the J call TRBJ2-1; no clear D. Germline-derived CDR1 and CDR2 are SGHAT and FQNNGV. The CDR3 loop spans 15 amino acids.

With respect to this clonotype: This could be a read error, since a much larger clone is one nucleotide away. The V gene is TRBV4-2, the J gene TRBJ1-6, with a tentative D call TRBD1 (6 bases). There are 16 residues in the CDR3. Germline CDR1 and CDR2: LGHNA and YNFKEQ. The DNA for the CDR3 is TGTGCCAGCAGCCAAGATACCGGGGGCAATAATACACCCCTCCACTTT. The encoded protein is CASSQDTGGNNTPLHF.

The chain carries TRBV25-1 and TRBJ1-3; no reliable D call. V lost 5 bases, J lost 0 bases, and 14 bases lay in between. This CDR3 has 16 amino acids. Germline loops: CDR1 MGHDK, CDR2 SYGVNS. CDR3 residues: CASSRSDSISGNTIYF. The CDR3 DNA sequence: TGTGCCAGCAGTCGATCGGACTCTATCTCTGGAAACACCATATATTTT. The complete variable domain, with remaining parts taken from reference TRBV25-1 and TRBJ1-3, reads EADIYQTPRYLVIGTGKKITLECSQTMGHDKMYWYQQDPGMELHLIHYSYGVNSTEKGDLSSESTVSRIRTEHFPLTLESARPSHTSQYLCASSRSDSISGNTIYFGEGSWLTVV.

About this clonotype: A read error may account for a junction end that differs from germline. V and J are TRBV6-1 and TRBJ1-3; unclear D gene. Germline V gene sequence: CDR1 MNHNS, CDR2 SASEGT. This CDR3 spans 16 amino acids. The CDR3 reads CASSEGGYHPGNTMYF. In nucleotides, the CDR3 is TGTGCCAGCAGTGAAGGTGGATACCACCCTGGAAACACCATGTATTTT.

This chain joins TRBV11-2 and TRBJ2-3, with D perhaps given as TRBD1 or TRBD2 (5 bases each). The CDR3 covers 18 residues. Germline V CDR1 and CDR2: SGHAT, FQNNGV. The V gene lost 8 bases and the J gene lost 1 base, with 25 bases spanning the gap. The CDR3, as DNA: TGTGCCAGCGGCGGGCTGCAGGGCCCTAGCTATCGCACAGATACGCAGTATTTT. Its translation: CASGGLQGPSYRTDTQYF.

A remark on this clonotype: A read error may produce the germline difference seen at one junction end. The rearrangement uses TRBV4-3 and TRBJ2-7; the match to TRBD2 covers 11 bases. This CDR3 has 17 amino acids. The germline CDR1 and CDR2 sequences are LGHNA and YSLEER. The CDR3 region is CASSQDWRSGRAYEQYF. The CDR3 DNA sequence: TGTGCTAGCAGCCAAGATTGGCGTAGCGGGAGGGCCTACGAGCAGTACTTC.

In regard to this clonotype: At one of its ends the junction is not consistent with the germline gene, which may arise from a read error. This chain links TRBV5-6 with TRBJ2-7; 8 positions agree with TRBD1. This CDR3 is 14 amino acids long. CDR1 SGHDT and CDR2 YYEEEE come from the germline V gene. The CDR3 DNA sequence: TGTGTCAGCAGCTTGATGGTAGGGACAGGCGAGCAGTACTTC. Protein product: CVSSLMVGTGEQYF.

This clonotype was detected many times. V gene TRBV5-6 combines with J gene TRBJ2-2, with D possibly matching TRBD1 (6 bases). Germline V lookup: CDR1 SGHDT, CDR2 YYEEEE. The CDR3 has 15 residues. Deletions cut 4 bases from V and 6 bases from J, with 16 bases between. This CDR3 is CASSAQGWFAGELFF. As DNA, the CDR3 is TGTGCCAGCAGCGCACAGGGATGGTTCGCCGGGGAGCTGTTTTTT.

This clonotype appeared a few times. A much larger clone lies a single base off, so this may be a read error. The V and J genes are TRBV4-1 and TRBJ2-7; tentatively, D is TRBD1 (6 bases). V dropped 4 bases and J dropped 5 bases, with 21 bases sitting between them. CDR3 size: 16 residues. Looked up from germline, CDR1 is MGHRA and CDR2 is YSYEKL. The CDR3 nucleotides are TGCGCCAGCAGCCGAGAAGGGAACAGGGCCTTAAACGAGCAGTACTTC. Its translation is CASSREGNRALNEQYF.

Remarks on this clonotype: The junction and the germline gene differ at one end; a read error may be behind it. The V call is TRBV28, the J call TRBJ2-6, with D tentatively TRBD1 or TRBD2 (5 bases each). Germline CDR1 and CDR2: MDHEN and SYDVKM. The CDR3 contains 16 residues. Here the CDR3 reads CVSYTGRLSGANVLTF. CDR3 coding DNA: TGTGTCAGCTACACGGGACGCCTCTCTGGGGCCAACGTCCTGACTTTC.

This clonotype was counted many times. V usage is TRBV6-2 or TRBV6-3 and J usage is TRBJ2-1; 11 bases align to TRBD1. From germline, CDR1 is MNHEY and CDR2 SVGEGT. This CDR3 is 16 amino acids long. With 2 bases clipped from V and 2 bases from J, the junction kept 2 bases outside the gene matches. The CDR3 nucleotides read TGTGCCAGCAGTTACCCGGGACAGGGGGCCTACAATGAGCAGTTCTTC. This codes for CASSYPGQGAYNEQFF.

V usage is TRBV29-1 and J usage is TRBJ2-7; 8 positions agree with TRBD1. The germline V gene has CDR1 SQVTM and CDR2 ANQGSEA. V lost 1 base, J lost 5 bases, and 4 bases stayed unmatched. This CDR3 contains 13 residues. This CDR3 reads CSVEGTGYHEQYF. The DNA for the CDR3 is TGCAGCGTTGAAGGGACAGGGTATCACGAGCAGTACTTC.

Comment on this clonotype: A single base separates this from a much larger clone, so it may be a read error. The genes are TRBV29-1 and TRBJ1-2; a weak D match, TRBD1 (6 bases). Germline V gene sequence: CDR1 SQVTM, CDR2 ANQGSEA. This CDR3 contains 12 residues. The CDR3 region is CTVQGYGYGYTF. In DNA form, the CDR3 reads TGCACCGTACAGGGTTATGGCTATGGCTACACCTTC.

Comment on this clonotype: A single base separates this from a much larger clone, so it may be a read error. This rearrangement joins TRBV4-1 to TRBJ2-1; 8 nucleotides agree with TRBD2. CDR3 length: 14 residues. Germline loops: CDR1 MGHRA, CDR2 YSYEKL. CDR3 nucleotide sequence: TGCACCAGCAGCCAAGCGGGAGATGGCGATGAGCAGTTCTTC. It yields the protein CTSSQAGDGDEQFF.

As for this clonotype: The junction departs from germline at one end; a sequencing error may be responsible. The chain joins TRBV11-2 to TRBJ2-3, with 10 bases identical to TRBD1. The CDR3 sequence is 18 residues long. Germline V gene sequence: CDR1 SGHAT, CDR2 FQNNGV. The DNA of the CDR3 is TGTGCCAGCATCTTAGAGGGGTGGACAGGGGGGAGCACATATACGCAGTATTTT. This translates into CASILEGWTGGSTYTQYF.

As concerns this clonotype: A read error may account for a junction end that differs from germline. This chain joins TRBV11-2 and TRBJ1-5; maybe TRBD1 (6 bases). CDR3 size: 13 residues. Germline V CDR1 and CDR2: SGHAT, FQNNGV. The CDR3 loop reads CVSSVQGDQPQHF. CDR3 bases: TGCGTCAGCAGCGTACAGGGTGATCAGCCCCAGCATTTT.

This clonotype came up once. The V and J genes are TRBV11-2 and TRBJ2-6; tentative D call: TRBD1 (5 bases). The ends were cut back, 1 base at V and 14 bases at J, with 24 bases in the middle. The CDR3 loop spans 17 amino acids. The germline V gene has CDR1 SGHAT and CDR2 FQNNGV. CDR3 coding DNA: TGTGCCAGCAGCTTAGTCATCAGGGTGGCTGGGGCCTACTTCCTGACTTTC. Protein: CASSLVIRVAGAYFLTF. The variable domain in full, completed from reference TRBV11-2 and TRBJ2-6, reads EAGVAQSPRYKIIEKRQSVAFWCNPISGHATLYWYQQILGQGPKLLIQFQNNGVVDDSQLPKDRFSAERLKGVDSTLKIQPAKLEDSAVYLCASSLVIRVAGAYFLTFGAGSRLTVL.

This clonotype was detected a few times. CDR3 sequence (DNA): TGTGCCATCAGTTTAGCGGGAGACTACGAGCAGTACTTC. Protein product: CAISLAGDYEQYF. The rearrangement uses TRBV10-3 and TRBJ2-7; TRBD2 matches 9 bases. CDR3 length equals 13 residues. The V and J ends lost 5 bases and 3 bases, in that order; junction bases with no gene match: 2. Germline loops: CDR1 ENHRY, CDR2 SYGVKD.